These 10 T cell receptor beta chains were sequenced from one sample in a study of cytomegalovirus exposure and HLA in healthy donors. Vbeta (60) and Jbeta (13) primers were used in the PCR. Measured with immunoSEQ multiplex PCR; TCRdb has only the in-frame clones, and not every one. The sample records about 170,000 clones, 80% being singletons. The sample taken for sequencing was PBMCs. Receptor source: a male donor in good health and CMV-seronegative.

The sample holds a few counts of this clone. The rearrangement joins TRBV12-5 to TRBJ2-3; D possibly corresponds to TRBD1 (5 bases). V shed 1 base and J shed 2 bases, with 10 bases lying between them. Germline-derived CDR1 and CDR2 are LGHNT and FRNRAP. The CDR3 is 15 amino acids. The CDR3: CASGLGGQTTDTQYF. The CDR3 region has the DNA TGTGCTAGTGGTTTGGGGGGCCAGACCACAGATACGCAGTATTTT.

V gene TRBV11-2 combines with J gene TRBJ1-1; D call uncertain. Germline V gene data show CDR1 as SGHAT and CDR2 as FQNNGV. This CDR3 region has 15 residues. Trimming stripped 2 bases from V and 4 bases from J, with 14 bases between. The CDR3 coding sequence is TGTGCCAGCAGCTTAAGTGTGGCTTTCCGCACTGAAGCTTTCTTT. Amino acids: CASSLSVAFRTEAFF.

This rearrangement joins TRBV2 to TRBJ1-4; TRBD1 agrees at 9 bases. The germline gives CDR1 SNHLY, CDR2 FYNNEI. The V gene end was trimmed by 4 bases and the J gene end by 7 bases; junction bases not matched to a gene: 1. The CDR3 is made up of 13 amino acids. The CDR3 region has the DNA TGTGCCAGCAGTGCGGACAGGGGTGAAAAACTGTTTTTT. Its protein product is CASSADRGEKLFF.

This chain joins TRBV2 and TRBJ2-7, with D maybe TRBD1 (6 bases). CDR1 SNHLY and CDR2 FYNNEI come from the germline V gene. The CDR3 extends over 14 amino acids. Trimming removed 6 bases at V and 3 bases at J, with 15 bases between. CDR3 residues: CASSAIRGHYEQYF. The CDR3 nucleotides read TGTGCCAGCAGCGCTATCAGGGGCCACTACGAGCAGTACTTC.

The chain combines TRBV7-2 with TRBJ1-2, with D unclear. The CDR3 is 13 amino acids. V was pared by 4 bases and J by 5 bases, with 11 bases between. Germline V gene data show CDR1 as SGHTA and CDR2 as FQGNSA. The CDR3 DNA sequence: TGTGCCAGCAGCTCACGACTAGGGTATGGCTACACCTTC. It encodes CASSSRLGYGYTF.

The genes are TRBV6-5 and TRBJ1-1; D may be TRBD1 (6 bases). The CDR3 covers 15 residues. Looked up from germline, CDR1 is MNHEY and CDR2 is SVGAGI. Trimming removed 2 bases at V and 1 base at J, with 11 bases between. In nucleotides, the CDR3 is TGTGCCAGCAGTTACCAGGGGCCGTGGAACACTGAAGCTTTCTTT. Translation: CASSYQGPWNTEAFF.

V is TRBV7-2 and J is TRBJ1-2; D is unresolved. Germline CDR1 and CDR2: SGHTA and FQGNSA. The CDR3 is made up of 13 amino acids. With 3 bases removed from V and 1 base from J, the gap between germline ends came to 6 bases. CDR3 sequence reads: CASSFQINYGYTF. The DNA of the CDR3 is TGTGCCAGCAGCTTCCAGATTAACTATGGCTACACCTTC.

The rearrangement links TRBV27 to TRBJ2-1; a possible D gene is TRBD2 (5 bases). This CDR3 has 15 residues. V dropped 4 bases and J dropped 0 bases, with 10 bases sitting between them. CDR1 is MNHEY, CDR2 SMNVEV, per germline (reference sequence). The chain's CDR3 is CASSSDFSSYNEQFF. In DNA form, the CDR3 reads TGTGCCAGCAGTTCGGACTTTAGCTCCTACAATGAGCAGTTCTTC.

Worth noting for this clone: A junction boundary mismatches the germline segment, possibly from a read error. The chain carries TRBV5-1 and TRBJ2-7; D remains ambiguous. The CDR3 has 13 residues. CDR1 is SGHRS, CDR2 YFSETQ, per germline. The CDR3 DNA reads as TGCGCCAGCAGCTTGGACCAGGTGGGCCTATGGGACTTC. Translated, it gives CASSLDQVGLWDF.

V usage is TRBV27 and J usage is TRBJ2-1; tentative D call: TRBD1 (5 bases). The CDR3 is 15 residues long. Trimming stripped 3 bases from V and 7 bases from J, with 16 bases between. The germline gives CDR1 MNHEY, CDR2 SMNVEV (reference sequence). The CDR3, as DNA: TGTGCCAGCAGTTTGGGGCAGACCCTCGGGAATGAGCAGTTCTTC. It encodes CASSLGQTLGNEQFF.